This entry lists 7 T cell receptor beta chains sequenced from one sample in a study of siplizumab effects on memory and regulatory T cells. Measured with immunoSEQ multiplex PCR; TCRdb has only the in-frame clones, and not every one. This table holds about 94,000 clones, about 94% found once. The specimen sequenced was non-Treg CD4+ T cells sorted from blood. The receptors were gathered from a human donor in good health.

The V gene is TRBV4-2, the J gene TRBJ1-5; D gene unclear. The CDR3 consists of 17 residues. From germline, CDR1 is LGHNA and CDR2 YNFKEQ. V gave up 1 base and J gave up 3 bases, with 16 bases separating them. The CDR3, as DNA: TGTGCCAGCAGCCAAGTCGGGAGCAACCGTCTCAATCAGCCCCAGCATTTT. Protein: CASSQVGSNRLNQPQHF.

This chain links TRBV5-1 with TRBJ2-7; D is ambiguous. The ends were cut back, 0 bases at V and 3 bases at J, with 7 bases in the middle. The CDR3 is made up of 13 amino acids. Germline CDR1 reads SGHRS; CDR2 reads YFSETQ. The DNA for the CDR3 is TGCGCCAGCAGCTTGGTATCAGACTACGAGCAGTACTTC. Protein product: CASSLVSDYEQYF. Combining the CDR3 with reference TRBV5-1 and TRBJ2-7 gives the whole variable domain KAGVTQTPRYLIKTRGQQVTLSCSPISGHRSVSWYQQTPGQGLQFLFEYFSETQRNKGNFPGRFSGRQFSNSRSEMNVSTLELGDSALYLCASSLVSDYEQYFGPGTRLTVT.

The J gene is TRBJ2-1, the V gene TRBV13, with 11 bases lining up with TRBD2. This CDR3 is built from 19 residues. V lost 1 base and J lost 1; bases outside the gene matches: 9. Germline V lookup: CDR1 PRHDT, CDR2 FYEKMQ (reference sequence). The chain's CDR3 is CASSLDGSGRAASYNEQFF. The CDR3 nucleotides are TGTGCCAGCAGCTTAGACGGTAGCGGGAGGGCCGCGTCCTACAATGAGCAGTTCTTC. The full variable domain, with the rest looked up from reference TRBV13 and TRBJ2-1, is AAGVIQSPRHLIKEKRETATLKCYPIPRHDTVYWYQQGPGQDPQFLISFYEKMQSDKGSIPDRFSAQQFSDYHSELNMSSLELGDSALYFCASSLDGSGRAASYNEQFFGPGTRLTVL.

The chain couples TRBV5-6 to TRBJ1-2, with D possibly matching TRBD1 (5 bases). This CDR3 has 14 residues. From germline, CDR1 is SGHDT and CDR2 YYEEEE. The V and J ends lost 0 bases and 5 bases respectively, with 11 bases between them. The CDR3 here is CASSLAGARYGYTF. In DNA form, the CDR3 reads TGTGCCAGCAGCTTGGCTGGGGCTCGGTATGGCTACACCTTC.

The CDR3 is CASSAYPSESSYEQYF. The CDR3 coding sequence is TGTGCCAGCAGTGCTTATCCTAGCGAGAGCTCCTACGAGCAGTACTTC. The chain recombines TRBV27 with TRBJ2-7, with D tentatively TRBD2 (6 bases). The CDR3 extends over 16 amino acids. CDR1 is MNHEY, CDR2 SMNVEV, per germline (reference sequence). Trimming took 5 bases from V and 0 from J, leaving 17 bases between them.

The DNA for the CDR3 is TGTGCCATCAGTTCGGTTTCAAGGGGGGATACGCAGTATTTT. It yields the protein CAISSVSRGDTQYF. V gene TRBV10-3 combines with J gene TRBJ2-3, with D tentatively TRBD1 (6 bases). This CDR3 is 14 amino acids long. Germline loops: CDR1 ENHRY, CDR2 SYGVKD. Trimming cost V 5 bases and J 6 bases, with 15 bases left between them.

The chain couples TRBV5-4 to TRBJ2-3, with a weak D call TRBD2 (6 bases). V was cut by 1 base and J by 7 bases, with 13 bases left in between. The germline gives CDR1 SGHNT, CDR2 YYREEE (reference sequence). The CDR3 extends over 14 amino acids. The DNA for the CDR3 is TGTGCCAGCAGCTTGAGGGACTCGGATAATACGCAGTATTTT. It is translated as CASSLRDSDNTQYF.